This T cell receptor (beta chain) was recovered during a study of blood T cells in healthy people across ages. About this clonotype: As yet, its antigen is unknown.

The CDR3 loop spans 14 amino acids. The germline gives CDR1 SGHNT, CDR2 YENEEA. Overall study findings and caveats: Leaving the PBMCs unsorted stopped any conclusive comparison of naive versus antigen-experienced cells.

Through a sample-barcoded 5' primer and a J-beta primer mix, a second PCR was run for about 6 to 12 cycles. TCRdb re-called the 5' RACE reads with MiXCR, one entry per CDR3 protein. The repertoire holds roughly 700,000 distinct CDR3 sequences, with roughly 25% as singletons. A further study also used this sample, focusing on T cells of mothers and their children.

Sequencing was carried out using blood. The clonotype originates from a boy between 10 and 17 years old in good health. This rearrangement joins TRBV11-3 to TRBJ2-5; TRBD1 might be the D (6 bases). The J call is doubtful: the DNA matches TRBJ2-1 better. Written as DNA, the CDR3 is TGTGCCAGCAGCTCATACAGGGATGGCAATGAGCAGTTCTTC. Translating it yields CASSSYRDGNEQFF.